These T cell receptor beta chains were read from a single sample in a study of blood T cell repertoires in COVID-19. Only in-frame clones appear in the TCRdb table, and some are missing; sequencing was by immunoSEQ multiplex PCR. The repertoire holds approximately 130,000 clones, with approximately 85% as singletons. Sequencing used peripheral blood. These receptor sequences come from a human donor in a cohort sampled during active COVID-19. Both conserved end residues are part of each CDR3. The D gene is left open where the match is weak. Expanded clones are given a class, and other clones once, few, many or no size at all.

d_call j_call clone_size v_call cdr3_aa cdr3_nt
NA TRBJ1-1 NA TRBV2 CASSRGEDSEAFF TGTGCCAGCAGCCGAGGCGAGGACAGCGAAGCTTTCTTT
NA TRBJ2-3 NA TRBV10-3 CAISEKARVSTDTQYF TGTGCCATCAGTGAGAAGGCCAGGGTTAGCACAGATACGCAGTATTTT
NA TRBJ2-1 NA TRBV25-1 CASSQGIPYNEQFF TGTGCCAGCAGTCAGGGTATCCCCTACAATGAGCAGTTCTTC
TRBD1 TRBJ2-7 NA TRBV6-5 CASITGGTTYEQYF TGTGCCAGCATCACAGGGGGCACCACCTACGAGCAGTACTTC
NA TRBJ1-4 NA TRBV10-3 CAISETGRGEKLFF TGTGCCATCAGTGAGACAGGTCGTGGGGAAAAACTGTTTTTT
TRBD1 TRBJ2-1 NA TRBV11-2 CASSVSQGAYEQFF TGTGCCAGCAGCGTCTCACAGGGGGCTTATGAGCAGTTCTTC
NA TRBJ2-2 few TRBV28 CASSLYQGSLTGELFF TGTGCCAGCAGTTTATATCAGGGGTCGTTGACCGGGGAGCTGTTTTTT
TRBD2 TRBJ2-2 NA TRBV6-2/TRBV6-3 CASSWTGGWELFF TGTGCCAGCAGTTGGACGGGGGGTTGGGAGCTGTTTTTT
NA TRBJ1-1 NA TRBV11-2 CASEFGNRAGTEAFF TGTGCCAGCGAATTCGGGAACAGGGCCGGCACTGAAGCTTTCTTT
NA TRBJ2-7 NA TRBV4-1 CASSPRGDDVYEQYF TGCGCCAGCAGCCCCAGGGGGGATGACGTTTACGAGCAGTACTTC
NA TRBJ2-5 few TRBV7-6 CASSFKGQGIETQYF TGTGCCAGCAGCTTTAAGGGGCAGGGGATAGAGACCCAGTACTTC
NA TRBJ1-5 NA TRBV3-1/TRBV3-2 CASSHRIRGGDSNQPQHF TGTGCCAGCAGCCACCGAATAAGGGGCGGAGATAGCAATCAGCCCCAGCATTTT
NA TRBJ2-7 NA TRBV7-2 CASSTAALAGEQYF TGTGCCAGCAGCACAGCTGCCCTAGCTGGCGAGCAGTACTTC
NA TRBJ1-2 few TRBV12-5 CASGRGGVANYGYTF TGTGCTAGTGGCCGCGGCGGGGTAGCTAACTATGGCTACACCTTC
TRBD1 TRBJ1-4 NA TRBV9 CASSVEGDRANEKLFF TGTGCCAGCAGCGTAGAAGGGGACAGGGCTAATGAAAAACTGTTTTTT
TRBD1 TRBJ2-4 few TRBV5-1 CASSFGQALENIQYF TGCGCCAGCAGCTTCGGACAGGCCCTAGAAAACATTCAGTACTTC
NA TRBJ1-5 NA TRBV15 CATSRDQQLNQPQHF TGTGCCACCAGCAGAGATCAACAGCTCAATCAGCCCCAGCATTTT
NA TRBJ1-6 few TRBV5-1 CASSADSNNSPLHF TGCGCCAGCAGCGCGGACAGCAATAATTCACCCCTCCACTTT
TRBD2 TRBJ2-2 NA TRBV6-5 CASSYSSSGNTGELFF TGTGCCAGCAGTTACTCTTCTAGCGGGAACACCGGGGAGCTGTTTTTT
TRBD2 TRBJ2-1 NA TRBV18 CASSPSSGETNEQFF TGTGCCAGCTCACCATCTAGCGGGGAGACTAATGAGCAGTTCTTC
NA TRBJ1-5 NA TRBV14 CASSQSGNQPQHF TGTGCCAGCAGCCAATCGGGGAATCAGCCCCAGCATTTT
NA TRBJ1-4 NA TRBV5-1 CASSLTQGNEKLFF TGCGCCAGCAGCTTGACCCAGGGTAATGAAAAACTGTTTTTT
NA TRBJ1-1 NA TRBV12-3/TRBV12-4 CASSVGPTTEAFF TGTGCCAGCAGTGTCGGTCCTACCACTGAAGCTTTCTTT
NA TRBJ2-3 NA TRBV19 CASRAGGLSTDTQYF TGTGCCAGTAGGGCCGGGGGGCTTAGCACAGATACGCAGTATTTT
NA TRBJ2-3 NA TRBV7-9 CASRLAVADTQYF TGTGCCAGCAGACTAGCCGTCGCAGATACGCAGTATTTT
TRBD1 TRBJ2-5 NA TRBV29-1 CSAAGTGTRETQYF TGCAGCGCCGCCGGGACAGGTACAAGGGAGACCCAGTACTTC
NA TRBJ2-5 many TRBV28 CASSFGGDRLEYF TGTGCCAGCAGTTTTGGGGGGGACAGGTTGGAGTACTTC
TRBD1 TRBJ1-2 NA TRBV9 CASSVRTGGHGYTF TGTGCCAGCAGCGTCAGGACAGGGGGTCATGGCTACACCTTC
NA TRBJ1-2 NA TRBV6-1 CASSESGTLYGYTF TGTGCCAGCAGTGAAAGCGGGACACTTTATGGCTACACCTTC
NA TRBJ2-1 NA TRBV11-3 CASSLEAGNEQFF TGTGCCAGCAGCTTAGAGGCAGGGAACGAGCAGTTCTTC
NA TRBJ2-1 NA TRBV24-1 CATSDLQGTGTSYNEQFF TGTGCCACCAGTGATTTGCAGGGCACCGGGACATCATACAATGAGCAGTTCTTC
TRBD2 TRBJ2-1 NA TRBV5-1 CASSLAGGVDEQFF TGCGCCAGCAGCCTAGCGGGGGGTGTGGATGAGCAGTTCTTC
NA TRBJ2-7 few TRBV7-8 CASSVQGSSYEQYF TGTGCCAGCAGCGTTCAGGGGAGCTCCTACGAGCAGTACTTC
NA TRBJ2-1 NA TRBV9 CASSLLLDNEQFF TGTGCCAGCAGCCTCCTGCTAGACAATGAGCAGTTCTTC
NA TRBJ2-7 NA TRBV11-2 CASSTTQGGGYEQYF TGTGCCAGCAGCACGACTCAGGGGGGAGGCTACGAGCAGTACTTC
NA TRBJ1-4 once TRBV7-2 CASSLEQINEKLFF TGTGCCAGCAGCTTAGAACAGATTAATGAAAAACTGTTTTTT
TRBD1 TRBJ1-1 NA TRBV6-6 CASSWTGGMWNTEAFF TGTGCCAGCAGTTGGACAGGGGGCATGTGGAACACTGAAGCTTTCTTT
TRBD1 TRBJ2-7 NA TRBV28 CASSLGGQGYEQYF TGTGCCAGCAGCTTGGGGGGACAGGGCTACGAGCAGTACTTC
TRBD2 TRBJ2-3 few TRBV11-3 CASSLDGLATDTQYF TGTGCCAGCAGCTTAGATGGACTAGCCACAGATACGCAGTATTTT
NA TRBJ1-2 once TRBV5-4 CASSLGQQNYGYTF TGTGCCAGCAGCTTGGGACAGCAAAACTATGGCTACACCTTC
TRBD1 TRBJ1-6 NA TRBV7-8 CASSDGQASNSPLHF TGTGCCAGCAGCGACGGACAGGCTTCTAATTCACCCCTCCACTTT
NA TRBJ1-5 NA TRBV6-1 CASSEVEGGRQPQHF TGTGCCAGCAGTGAAGTTGAGGGAGGACGTCAGCCCCAGCATTTT
NA TRBJ2-1 NA TRBV3-1/TRBV3-2 CASRDYLYNEQFF TGTGCCAGCAGGGACTACTTATACAATGAGCAGTTCTTC
NA TRBJ1-1 NA TRBV4-1 CASSQGWSVNTEAFF TGCGCCAGCAGCCAAGGATGGTCAGTGAACACTGAAGCTTTCTTT
TRBD1 TRBJ2-7 NA TRBV10-3 CAISESMGQGAHEQYF TGTGCCATCAGTGAGTCAATGGGACAGGGGGCCCACGAGCAGTACTTC
NA TRBJ2-1 few TRBV12-3/TRBV12-4 CASSSGFGEQFF TGTGCCAGCAGTTCAGGGTTTGGGGAGCAGTTCTTC
TRBD2 TRBJ2-3 once TRBV7-9 CASSLGTSRFGTDTQYF TGTGCCAGCAGCTTAGGGACTAGCCGGTTCGGCACAGATACGCAGTATTTT
TRBD2 TRBJ2-1 NA TRBV7-8 CASSPSRTSNEQFF TGTGCCAGCAGCCCGAGTCGGACTAGCAATGAGCAGTTCTTC
NA TRBJ1-1 few TRBV4-1 CASSQMTPRNTEAFF TGCGCCAGCAGCCAAATGACACCGAGGAACACTGAAGCTTTCTTT
NA TRBJ2-7 NA TRBV6-2/TRBV6-3 CASSKNRVSSSYEQYF TGTGCCAGCAGTAAGAACCGGGTCTCAAGCTCCTACGAGCAGTACTTC
TRBD1 TRBJ2-5 NA TRBV4-3 CASSQATGGWETQYF TGCGCCAGCAGCCAGGCAACAGGGGGGTGGGAGACCCAGTACTTC
TRBD2 TRBJ2-2 NA TRBV2 CPRPRGRAGGPGELFF TGTCCCCGCCCCCGGGGCCGCGCGGGGGGGCCCGGGGAGCTGTTTTTT
NA TRBJ1-3 once TRBV6-5 CASSYVPQGPGNTIYF TGTGCCAGCAGTTACGTTCCGCAGGGCCCCGGAAACACCATATATTTT
NA TRBJ2-3 once TRBV6-2/TRBV6-3 CASSYPPLVADTDTQYF TGTGCCAGCAGTTACCCGCCTTTAGTAGCGGACACAGATACGCAGTATTTT